Listed below are T cell receptor beta chains from one sample, sequenced in a study of shared clonotypes between healthy human individuals. Clones were read by immunoSEQ multiplex PCR, and TCRdb kept only the in-frame ones, dropping some. The table lists a few hundred thousand clones, around 97% of them singletons, with 0.045% to 0.07% in the top ten. The source material was naive CD4+ T cells sorted from blood. The receptor set was obtained from a woman aged 25 to 39 in good health. CDR3s include the opening cysteine and the closing phenylalanine or tryptophan. The D gene is left open where the match is weak. The size field is filled for only some rows; it gives once, few, many or a size class.

CASKTEKLFF TGTGCCAGCAAGACTGAAAAACTGTTTTTT 10 - TRBJ1-4 - TRBV6-1
CASSKGLASDTQYF TGTGCCAGCAGCAAGGGACTAGCCTCAGATACGCAGTATTTT 14 TRBD2 TRBJ2-3 once TRBV5-4
CASSLWSGTRSYNEQFF TGTGCCAGCAGTTTGTGGTCCGGGACTAGATCCTACAATGAGCAGTTCTTC 17 TRBD2 TRBJ2-1 - TRBV28
CASSQGSSYNEQFF TGCGCCAGCAGCCAAGGATCGTCCTACAATGAGCAGTTCTTC 14 - TRBJ2-1 - TRBV5-1
CASSLAAAGEHEQYF TGTGCCAGCAGCTTAGCGGCAGCGGGAGAGCACGAGCAGTACTTC 15 TRBD2 TRBJ2-7 once TRBV11-3
CATSPGQSNQPQHF TGTGCCACCAGCCCGGGACAGTCGAATCAGCCCCAGCATTTT 14 TRBD1 TRBJ1-5 once TRBV15
CASSLVTTEAFF TGTGCCAGCAGCTTAGTGACTACTGAAGCTTTCTTT 12 - TRBJ1-1 - TRBV11-2
CASSTGQGLYF TGTGCCAGCTCAACCGGACAGGGTTTGTACTTC 11 TRBD1 TRBJ2-7 - TRBV18
CASRGLGNTEAFF TGTGCCAGCAGGGGTTTGGGGAACACTGAAGCTTTCTTT 13 - TRBJ1-1 - TRBV5-8
CASPPIAGGSYEQYF TGTGCCAGCCCTCCCATAGCGGGAGGTTCCTACGAGCAGTACTTC 15 TRBD2 TRBJ2-7 once TRBV6-1
CASRAGRSPSTDTQYF TGTGCCAGTAGGGCGGGGAGGTCGCCTAGCACAGATACGCAGTATTTT 16 - TRBJ2-3 - TRBV19
CASSEDRVQTQYF TGTGCCAGCAGCGAAGACAGGGTCCAGACCCAGTACTTC 13 TRBD1 TRBJ2-5 - TRBV7-2
CASSEDGRRYNEQFF TGCGCCAGCAGCGAAGACGGGCGGCGTTACAATGAGCAGTTCTTC 15 - TRBJ2-1 - TRBV5-1
CASSQDSYEQYF TGCGCCAGCAGCCAAGACAGCTACGAGCAGTACTTC 12 - TRBJ2-7 - TRBV4-1
CASSLNRGDYGYTF TGTGCCAGCAGTTTAAACCGTGGGGACTATGGCTACACCTTC 14 - TRBJ1-2 - TRBV27
CASSSGLAGGWYSYNEQFF TGTGCCAGTAGTAGCGGACTAGCGGGAGGTTGGTACTCCTACAATGAGCAGTTCTTC 19 TRBD2 TRBJ2-1 - TRBV19
CASNRGGGNQPQHF TGTGCCAGCAACAGGGGAGGTGGCAATCAGCCCCAGCATTTT 14 TRBD1 TRBJ1-5 few TRBV6-1
CASSLIPGVEQFF TGTGCCAGCAGCTTAATCCCGGGAGTGGAGCAGTTCTTC 13 - TRBJ2-1 - TRBV7-8
CASSSEGLRRTGELFF TGTGCCAGCAGCTCAGAGGGGCTACGGCGGACCGGGGAGCTGTTTTTT 16 - TRBJ2-2 - TRBV11-1
CASSPYGGPYEQYF TGTGCCAGCAGCCCCTATGGAGGCCCCTACGAGCAGTACTTC 14 - TRBJ2-7 - TRBV5-5
CASSPPDRYNEQYF TGTGCCAGCAGTCCGCCGGACAGGTACAACGAGCAGTACTTC 14 TRBD1 TRBJ2-7 - TRBV27
CASVAGGASDTQYF TGTGCCAGCGTAGCGGGAGGGGCCTCAGATACGCAGTATTTT 14 TRBD2 TRBJ2-3 - TRBV2
CASSSTSGKNPEQYF TGTGCCAGCAGCTCGACTAGCGGGAAAAACCCCGAGCAGTACTTC 15 TRBD2 TRBJ2-7 - TRBV11-2
CASSPRQGPLNTGELFF TGTGCCAGCTCACCCCGACAGGGGCCATTGAACACCGGGGAGCTGTTTTTT 17 TRBD1 TRBJ2-2 - TRBV18
CASSLLSGRTYEQYF TGCGCCAGCAGCTTGTTGTCTGGGAGGACCTACGAGCAGTACTTC 15 - TRBJ2-7 - TRBV5-1
CAWSSMVAGGPYEQYF TGTGCCTGGAGTTCTATGGTGGCGGGAGGGCCCTACGAGCAGTACTTC 16 TRBD2 TRBJ2-7 - TRBV30
CASGPGGEAFF TGTGCCAGCGGCCCAGGTGGTGAAGCTTTCTTT 11 - TRBJ1-1 - TRBV9
CASSPPRPDTQYF TGTGCCAGCAGTCCCCCAAGGCCAGATACGCAGTATTTT 13 - TRBJ2-3 - TRBV28
CASSSGARDRDTYEQYF TGCGCCAGCAGCTCGGGAGCCAGAGACAGGGACACCTACGAGCAGTACTTC 17 - TRBJ2-7 - TRBV5-1
CASSGGLAGTQGEQYF TGTGCCAGCAGTGGAGGACTAGCGGGGACCCAGGGCGAGCAGTACTTC 16 TRBD2 TRBJ2-7 few TRBV2